This record covers a single TCR beta chain. Its specificity is not known. The study ran its PCR with 60 Vbeta and 13 Jbeta primers. Generated by immunoSEQ multiplex PCR, the TCRdb table keeps only in-frame clones and is missing some. The table lists 130,000 or so clones, roughly 77% of them singletons. This record comes from a study of cytomegalovirus exposure and HLA in healthy donors. Sampled while nominally healthy, donors likely had unrecorded immune exposures. General observations from the study: Sequence variants that were highly shared formed a cluster that was likely a sequencing artifact. TCR association rates varied by HLA locus in a later analysis, with DRB1 highest and HLA-C lowest. Later examination showed HLA-associated TCR beta chains had greater clonal expansion than equally common others.

Per germline, CDR1 MGHRA and CDR2 YSYEKL. Germline trimming cut 4 bases from V and 1 base from J; bases unmatched to any gene: 9. The CDR3 is 17 amino acids. This rearrangement joins TRBV4-1 to TRBJ2-2, with 7 nucleotides matching TRBD1. The specimen was PBMCs. This TCR was recovered from a man younger than 45 in good health and CMV-seronegative. Written as DNA, the CDR3 is TGCGCCAGCAGCCCCCGTGGTCGGGACAGGAACACCGGGGAGCTGTTTTTT. Translation gives CASSPRGRDRNTGELFF.